These T cell receptor beta chains were read from a single sample in a study of Ad26.COV2.S vaccination and SARS-CoV-2 variants. Sequencing used immunoSEQ multiplex PCR; TCRdb keeps in-frame clones, though not all of them. The data contain around 340,000 clones, about 88% of them seen just once; the ten biggest clones take up roughly a tenth. The sequencing used peripheral blood, collected in a trial of Ad26.COV2.S vaccine versus placebo. The receptors were sampled from a person between 18 and 65 years old who received the Ad26.COV2.S COVID-19 vaccine or a placebo. The conserved cysteine and the conserved F or W are not part of the CDR3 here.

CDR3: ASSLGAGGVNTQY
J: TRBJ2-3
V: TRBV11-2

CDR3: ASSQISRTGLGYEQF
J: TRBJ2-1
V: TRBV14

CDR3: SVTTGSYEQY
J: TRBJ2-7
V: TRBV29-1

CDR3: ASSFPWQGADGYT
J: TRBJ1-2
V: TRBV10-1

CDR3: ATSDLGDTEAF
J: TRBJ1-1
V: TRBV24-1

CDR3: ASSLATGLEAF
J: TRBJ1-1
V: TRBV12-3/TRBV12-4

CDR3: ASSSYTGELF
J: TRBJ2-2
V: TRBV7-2

CDR3: ASSLFPPGSTNTGELF
J: TRBJ2-2
V: TRBV7-2

CDR3: ASSPPSGRLSYEQY
J: TRBJ2-7
V: TRBV28

CDR3: ASSQDQGGGYEQY
J: TRBJ2-7
V: TRBV4-3

CDR3: ASSIAGFTGNTIY
J: TRBJ1-3
V: TRBV19

CDR3: ASSQTTVTGNTIY
J: TRBJ1-3
V: TRBV4-3

CDR3: ASSLEGGRETEAF
J: TRBJ1-1
V: TRBV5-1

CDR3: ASSPGGPGTGGEYYNSPLH
J: TRBJ1-6
V: TRBV28

CDR3: ASSQDSGDYNEQF
J: TRBJ2-1
V: TRBV3-1/TRBV3-2

CDR3: ASSGNMAPAVDEQF
J: TRBJ2-1
V: TRBV6-1

CDR3: ASSRVGEGEQF
J: TRBJ2-1
V: TRBV5-4

CDR3: ASSYQGWADQPQH
J: TRBJ1-5
V: TRBV6-2/TRBV6-3

CDR3: ASSQGTSYEQY
J: TRBJ2-7
V: TRBV4-3

CDR3: ASTGALGNTEAF
J: TRBJ1-1
V: TRBV6-6

CDR3: ASSQGSGNQPQH
J: TRBJ1-5
V: TRBV4-3

CDR3: ASSPLRSQTQAF
J: TRBJ1-1
V: TRBV4-1

CDR3: ASSDEGRLTEAF
J: TRBJ1-1
V: TRBV2

CDR3: ASSLGQGMTYEQY
J: TRBJ2-7
V: TRBV5-8

CDR3: ASSQGEWENTEAF
J: TRBJ1-1
V: TRBV4-1

CDR3: ASSRGYEQY
J: TRBJ2-7
V: TRBV6-5

CDR3: ASSLGEQPQH
J: TRBJ1-5
V: TRBV7-9

CDR3: ASSLVPLTGGFTLH
J: TRBJ1-6
V: TRBV11-2

CDR3: ASSSREPATDTQY
J: TRBJ2-3
V: TRBV5-1

CDR3: ASSPGTSGSHEQF
J: TRBJ2-1
V: TRBV18

CDR3: AWSQGNQPQH
J: TRBJ1-5
V: TRBV30

CDR3: ASSKALPWADTQY
J: TRBJ2-3
V: TRBV21-1

CDR3: ASSESLADTQY
J: TRBJ2-3
V: TRBV10-1

CDR3: ASSLGVYYGYT
J: TRBJ1-2
V: TRBV12-3/TRBV12-4

CDR3: ASSDIGGNSPLH
J: TRBJ1-6
V: TRBV6-4

CDR3: ASSYASGTGISYEQY
J: TRBJ2-7
V: TRBV6-2/TRBV6-3

CDR3: ASSFKGAGELF
J: TRBJ2-2
V: TRBV7-9

CDR3: ASSSSGRRETQY
J: TRBJ2-5
V: TRBV5-8

CDR3: ASSSDGGKLF
J: TRBJ1-4
V: TRBV5-1

CDR3: ASSLVNYKQETQY
J: TRBJ2-5
V: TRBV5-1

CDR3: ASSWIAGGAAAKNIQY
J: TRBJ2-4
V: TRBV27

CDR3: ASSSPGQLTNTEAF
J: TRBJ1-1
V: TRBV5-4

CDR3: ASSFDRVNQPQH
J: TRBJ1-5
V: TRBV27

CDR3: ASSYSGGRGSPLH
J: TRBJ1-6
V: TRBV6-5

CDR3: ASSVAWGSGNTIY
J: TRBJ1-3
V: TRBV9

CDR3: ASRWDRGPICEEQY
J: TRBJ2-7
V: TRBV19

CDR3: ASSESRRSYEQY
J: TRBJ2-7
V: TRBV2

CDR3: ASSGQGGETQY
J: TRBJ2-5
V: TRBV19

CDR3: ASSSGTGGTDTQY
J: TRBJ2-3
V: TRBV11-3

CDR3: ASSPKGTVNEKLF
J: TRBJ1-4
V: TRBV19

CDR3: SVDSSYGYT
J: TRBJ1-2
V: TRBV29-1

CDR3: ASTWGSSDTEAF
J: TRBJ1-1
V: TRBV7-9

CDR3: ASSYGESYEQY
J: TRBJ2-7
V: TRBV6-2/TRBV6-3

CDR3: ASSLAGSGGYSYEQY
J: TRBJ2-7
V: TRBV21-1

CDR3: ASRSVPGQGQPQH
J: TRBJ1-5
V: TRBV19